This T cell receptor beta chain was found in a study of cytomegalovirus exposure and HLA in healthy donors. Sequencing used immunoSEQ multiplex PCR; TCRdb keeps in-frame clones, though not all of them. The table shows over 120,000 clones, with roughly 89% occurring only once. The donors were members of the validation cohort comprising roughly 130 subjects, separate from the roughly 600-subject first cohort. Germline V lookup: CDR1 MNHEY, CDR2 SVGAGI. Deletions cut 5 bases from V and 6 bases from J, with 13 bases between. The length of the CDR3 is 14 residues. To note about this clone: Its antigen remains unknown.

Study observations and caveats: The study put some 150 TCR beta chains on its list as cytomegalovirus-associated.

The sequence was obtained from a young man in good health and CMV-seropositive. This chain links TRBV6-5 with TRBJ2-2; TRBD2 might be the D (6 bases). What was sequenced was PBMCs. The CDR3 loop reads CASSLGTGAGELFF. For the CDR3, the DNA is TGTGCCAGCAGTCTGGGGACGGGAGCCGGGGAGCTGTTTTTT.